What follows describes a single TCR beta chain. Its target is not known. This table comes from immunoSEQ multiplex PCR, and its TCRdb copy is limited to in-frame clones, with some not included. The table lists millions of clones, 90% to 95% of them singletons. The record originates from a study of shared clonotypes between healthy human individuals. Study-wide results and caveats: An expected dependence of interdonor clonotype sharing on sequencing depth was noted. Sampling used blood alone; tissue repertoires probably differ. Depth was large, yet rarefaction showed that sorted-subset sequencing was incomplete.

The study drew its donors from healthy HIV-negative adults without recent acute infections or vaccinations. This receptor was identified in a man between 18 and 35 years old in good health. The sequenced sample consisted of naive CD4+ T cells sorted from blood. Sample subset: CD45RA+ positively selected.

CDR3 region: CASSLNPTQSYEQFF. The DNA of the CDR3 is TGTGCCAGCAGCTTGAATCCGACCCAGTCGTATGAGCAGTTCTTC. The J gene is TRBJ2-1, the V gene TRBV5-4, with D hard to call. The CDR3 is 15 amino acids. Germline CDR1 SGHNT, CDR2 YYREEE (reference sequence). V was clipped by 1 base and J by 8 bases, with 16 bases between them.